These T cell receptor beta chains were read from a single sample in a study of regulatory T cells in long-lasting Graves disease. MiXCR was run by TCRdb on the multiplex PCR reads, yielding one entry per CDR3 protein. Of 400,000 to 500,000 distinct CDR3 sequences listed, roughly 23% are singletons. The sample was peripheral blood mononuclear cells (PBMCs), taken when the disease was refractory, from a patient treated with antithyroid drugs. The receptors were gathered from a female donor with Graves disease. Each CDR3 is given with its conserved first and last residue. Each record gives: CDR3 DNA, CDR3 protein, clone size, V gene, D gene, J gene. A D gene is named only where the DNA matches it firmly. Clone size appears in some rows only: once, few, many, or a class for an expanded clone.

CDR3nt: TGTGCCAGCAGAGCGGGGTTCTCCTACGAGCAGTACTTC
CDR3aa: CASRAGFSYEQYF
abundance: few
v_gene: TRBV11-1
d_gene: TRBD2
j_gene: TRBJ2-7

CDR3nt: TGTGCCAGCAGCTTAACGCCCCCGGGACTAGCGGGGAAGAACACCGGGGAGCTGTTTTTT
CDR3aa: CASSLTPPGLAGKNTGELFF
abundance: few
v_gene: TRBV7-3
d_gene: TRBD2
j_gene: TRBJ2-2

CDR3nt: TGCAGTGCTAGCGGGACTAATGGAGACATTCAGTACTTC
CDR3aa: CSASGTNGDIQYF
abundance: many
v_gene: TRBV20-1
d_gene: TRBD2
j_gene: TRBJ2-4

CDR3nt: TGTGCCAGCAGTTTAGAGGGCGGGAGGGCGTACGAGCAGTACTTC
CDR3aa: CASSLEGGRAYEQYF
abundance: many
v_gene: TRBV12-3/TRBV12-4
d_gene: TRBD2
j_gene: TRBJ2-7

CDR3nt: TGCAGTGCTAAAGGACTAGCGGGAGGACAAGAGACCCAGTACTTC
CDR3aa: CSAKGLAGGQETQYF
abundance: many
v_gene: TRBV20-1
d_gene: TRBD2
j_gene: TRBJ2-5

CDR3nt: TGTGCCAGCAGTCCGATAGGACAGGCTGAAGCGAACACCGGGGAGCTGTTTTTT
CDR3aa: CASSPIGQAEANTGELFF
abundance: many
v_gene: TRBV28
d_gene: TRBD1
j_gene: TRBJ2-2

CDR3nt: TGTGCCAGCAGCCCCATATATACCGGGGAGCTGTTTTTT
CDR3aa: CASSPIYTGELFF
abundance: .
v_gene: TRBV14
d_gene: .
j_gene: TRBJ2-2

CDR3nt: TGTGCCAGCAGCGTAGACACTACTTTCAGGTATGAGCAGTTCTTC
CDR3aa: CASSVDTTFRYEQFF
abundance: few
v_gene: TRBV9
d_gene: .
j_gene: TRBJ2-1

CDR3nt: TGCGCCAGCAGCCAAGATCCCGGGACAGGGGAAACCCAGTACTTC
CDR3aa: CASSQDPGTGETQYF
abundance: many
v_gene: TRBV4-1
d_gene: TRBD1
j_gene: TRBJ2-5

CDR3nt: TGTGCCAGCAGCTTAGAATTTGCGGCCGGGACAGGGGGATCGTTTGGCTTCGAGCAGTACTTC
CDR3aa: CASSLEFAAGTGGSFGFEQYF
abundance: few
v_gene: TRBV7-2
d_gene: TRBD1
j_gene: TRBJ2-7

CDR3nt: TGTGCCAGCAGTTTAGTGGTGGACAACATTCAGTACTTC
CDR3aa: CASSLVVDNIQYF
abundance: many
v_gene: TRBV12-3/TRBV12-4
d_gene: .
j_gene: TRBJ2-4

CDR3nt: TGTGCCAGCAAACAGGGGGCGGACGGGGAGCTGTTTTTT
CDR3aa: CASKQGADGELFF
abundance: few
v_gene: TRBV12-3/TRBV12-4
d_gene: TRBD1
j_gene: TRBJ2-2

CDR3nt: TGTGCCAGCAGTGGTCCGGGGAAAAGCACTGAAGCTTTCTTT
CDR3aa: CASSGPGKSTEAFF
abundance: many
v_gene: TRBV6-1
d_gene: .
j_gene: TRBJ1-1

CDR3nt: TGTGCCAGTAGTTACGGACAGAACACCGGGGAGCTGTTTTTT
CDR3aa: CASSYGQNTGELFF
abundance: few
v_gene: TRBV19
d_gene: .
j_gene: TRBJ2-2

CDR3nt: TGCAGTCCAGGGGGAAGGGTCGAGCAGTACTTC
CDR3aa: CSPGGRVEQYF
abundance: .
v_gene: TRBV20-1
d_gene: TRBD1
j_gene: TRBJ2-7

CDR3nt: TGCGCCAGCAGCAGGGAGCTGAACACCGGGGAGCTGTTTTTT
CDR3aa: CASSRELNTGELFF
abundance: many
v_gene: TRBV10-1
d_gene: .
j_gene: TRBJ2-2

CDR3nt: TGTGCCAGCAGCCCGAGTTGGGAGTACCCCTCCTACGAGCAGTACTTC
CDR3aa: CASSPSWEYPSYEQYF
abundance: .
v_gene: TRBV7-9
d_gene: .
j_gene: TRBJ2-7

CDR3nt: TGTGCCACCAGCAGCGGTAGACAGGGACCAAATCAGCCCCAGCATTTT
CDR3aa: CATSSGRQGPNQPQHF
abundance: .
v_gene: TRBV15
d_gene: TRBD1
j_gene: TRBJ1-5

CDR3nt: TGTGCCAGCAGTTTCATGGGTTATACGGACACCGGGGAGCTGTTTTTT
CDR3aa: CASSFMGYTDTGELFF
abundance: many
v_gene: TRBV28
d_gene: .
j_gene: TRBJ2-2

CDR3nt: TGTGCCTGGAGTCAAGGGACCAACTACGAGCAGTACTTC
CDR3aa: CAWSQGTNYEQYF
abundance: many
v_gene: TRBV30
d_gene: .
j_gene: TRBJ2-7

CDR3nt: TGCAGTGCTAGAGATAGCACAGGGGGTCACAATCAGCCCCAGCATTTT
CDR3aa: CSARDSTGGHNQPQHF
abundance: .
v_gene: TRBV20-1
d_gene: TRBD1
j_gene: TRBJ1-5

CDR3nt: TGTGCCAGCATCTTACAGGGGGGTAGGGATGAGCAGTTCTTC
CDR3aa: CASILQGGRDEQFF
abundance: .
v_gene: TRBV7-9
d_gene: TRBD1
j_gene: TRBJ2-1

CDR3nt: TGTGCCAGCAGACCTATTAACCGATTAAACAGGGGCTACGAGCAGTACTTC
CDR3aa: CASRPINRLNRGYEQYF
abundance: many
v_gene: TRBV6-1
d_gene: TRBD1
j_gene: TRBJ2-7

CDR3nt: TGCGCCAGCAGTCTTTGGCCCGGGACTAGGCGAACCTCTTTCTCCTACAATGAGCAGTTCTTC
CDR3aa: CASSLWPGTRRTSFSYNEQFF
abundance: .
v_gene: TRBV10-2
d_gene: TRBD2
j_gene: TRBJ2-1

CDR3nt: TGTGCCAGCAGGCCCGGGACTAGCGGGAGGGATTCGATAGAGACCCAGTACTTC
CDR3aa: CASRPGTSGRDSIETQYF
abundance: .
v_gene: TRBV7-2
d_gene: TRBD2
j_gene: TRBJ2-5

CDR3nt: TGTGCCAGTGTACAGGGGACGGAAGAGACCCAGTACTTC
CDR3aa: CASVQGTEETQYF
abundance: .
v_gene: TRBV7-9
d_gene: TRBD1
j_gene: TRBJ2-5

CDR3nt: TGCAGCGTTGAAGCAGGGTACTATGGCTACACCTTC
CDR3aa: CSVEAGYYGYTF
abundance: many
v_gene: TRBV29-1
d_gene: .
j_gene: TRBJ1-2

CDR3nt: TGTGCCAGCAGCCAGGACCCAAACGGGGGGACCCAGTACTTC
CDR3aa: CASSQDPNGGTQYF
abundance: few
v_gene: TRBV3-1
d_gene: .
j_gene: TRBJ2-5

CDR3nt: TGTGCCAGCAGTCCACCGGGAAGGGTTGGCTACACCTTC
CDR3aa: CASSPPGRVGYTF
abundance: many
v_gene: TRBV28
d_gene: .
j_gene: TRBJ1-2

CDR3nt: TGTGCCAGCAGTGGGGAGCCAGCCTACGAGCAGTACTTC
CDR3aa: CASSGEPAYEQYF
abundance: many
v_gene: TRBV6-1
d_gene: .
j_gene: TRBJ2-7

CDR3nt: TGCAGTGCTAGACCAACGGAGGGGGCTGGATACGAGCAGTACTTC
CDR3aa: CSARPTEGAGYEQYF
abundance: few
v_gene: TRBV20-1
d_gene: .
j_gene: TRBJ2-7

CDR3nt: TGTGCCAGCAGTTTAGAACTACTAAGGGCGGAGCAGTTCTTC
CDR3aa: CASSLELLRAEQFF
abundance: few
v_gene: TRBV28
d_gene: .
j_gene: TRBJ2-1

CDR3nt: TGTGCCAGCAGTGAGCCCAGCTCCTACGAGCAGTACTTC
CDR3aa: CASSEPSSYEQYF
abundance: many
v_gene: TRBV2
d_gene: .
j_gene: TRBJ2-7

CDR3nt: TGTGCCAGCAGTGGATTTCCCAAGGGTCAGCCCCAGCATTTT
CDR3aa: CASSGFPKGQPQHF
abundance: many
v_gene: TRBV2
d_gene: .
j_gene: TRBJ1-5

CDR3nt: TGTGCCAGCAGCCAATCTACAGGGAATCAATACGAGCAGTACTTC
CDR3aa: CASSQSTGNQYEQYF
abundance: .
v_gene: TRBV16
d_gene: .
j_gene: TRBJ2-7

CDR3nt: TGTGCCAGCAGCTTATTGGTGGGCCAAGAAAACACTGAAGCTTTCTTT
CDR3aa: CASSLLVGQENTEAFF
abundance: .
v_gene: TRBV2
d_gene: .
j_gene: TRBJ1-1

CDR3nt: TGTGCCAGCCACCACCGGGGTCCTGAAGCTTTCTTT
CDR3aa: CASHHRGPEAFF
abundance: few
v_gene: TRBV28
d_gene: .
j_gene: TRBJ1-1

CDR3nt: TGCAGTGCTACACAGGCCACGCATCAGCCCCAGCATTTT
CDR3aa: CSATQATHQPQHF
abundance: many
v_gene: TRBV20-1
d_gene: .
j_gene: TRBJ1-5

CDR3nt: TGTGCCAGCAGCTTAGATACGGACCTCCAGCATTTT
CDR3aa: CASSLDTDLQHF
abundance: few
v_gene: TRBV7-9
d_gene: .
j_gene: TRBJ1-5

CDR3nt: TGCAGTGCTAGAGATCCCCTTGCTGGGGCCAACGTCCTGACTTTC
CDR3aa: CSARDPLAGANVLTF
abundance: .
v_gene: TRBV20-1
d_gene: .
j_gene: TRBJ2-6

CDR3nt: TGTGCCAGCAGCCTCATTGGGTACAATCAGCCCCAGCATTTT
CDR3aa: CASSLIGYNQPQHF
abundance: .
v_gene: TRBV27
d_gene: .
j_gene: TRBJ1-5

CDR3nt: TGTGCCAGCAGCGTAGGGGGACTAGCGGGAAACAATGAGCAGTTCTTC
CDR3aa: CASSVGGLAGNNEQFF
abundance: .
v_gene: TRBV9
d_gene: TRBD2
j_gene: TRBJ2-1

CDR3nt: TGTGCCAGCAAAGACAGAAACTTCTATGGCTACACCTTC
CDR3aa: CASKDRNFYGYTF
abundance: many
v_gene: TRBV28
d_gene: .
j_gene: TRBJ1-2

CDR3nt: TGTGCCAGCAGCAAACAAAAGGGGGCGCTTTACGAGCAGTACTTC
CDR3aa: CASSKQKGALYEQYF
abundance: .
v_gene: TRBV3-1
d_gene: TRBD1
j_gene: TRBJ2-7

CDR3nt: TGTGCCAGCTCACCACCCGGACAGGGGGAGACCCAGTACTTC
CDR3aa: CASSPPGQGETQYF
abundance: many
v_gene: TRBV18
d_gene: TRBD1
j_gene: TRBJ2-5

CDR3nt: TGTGCCAGCAGCTTCCCCCGAGGGGGCCCAGCCTACGAGCAGTACTTC
CDR3aa: CASSFPRGGPAYEQYF
abundance: many
v_gene: TRBV6-1
d_gene: TRBD1
j_gene: TRBJ2-7

CDR3nt: TGTGCCAGCCGTTGGACTAGCGGGAGAAAGCGTACCGGGGAGCTGTTTTTT
CDR3aa: CASRWTSGRKRTGELFF
abundance: many
v_gene: TRBV28
d_gene: TRBD2
j_gene: TRBJ2-2

CDR3nt: TGTGCCAGCAGTGAGGGACAGCCCTACGAGCAGTACTTC
CDR3aa: CASSEGQPYEQYF
abundance: many
v_gene: TRBV6-1
d_gene: TRBD1
j_gene: TRBJ2-7

CDR3nt: TGCAGTGCTAGAGATTTGGGACTAGCGGGACAATACGAGCAGTACTTC
CDR3aa: CSARDLGLAGQYEQYF
abundance: .
v_gene: TRBV20-1
d_gene: TRBD2
j_gene: TRBJ2-7

CDR3nt: TGTGCCAGCAGTTCAGTCGGCTACGAGCAGTACTTC
CDR3aa: CASSSVGYEQYF
abundance: many
v_gene: TRBV12-3/TRBV12-4
d_gene: .
j_gene: TRBJ2-7

CDR3nt: TGTGCCAGCAGTCGATCGACTGCTAACACCGGGGAGCTGTTTTTT
CDR3aa: CASSRSTANTGELFF
abundance: few
v_gene: TRBV5-4
d_gene: .
j_gene: TRBJ2-2

CDR3nt: TGTGCCAGCAGTTCCCTCGGAAGGTATCAGCCCCAGCATTTT
CDR3aa: CASSSLGRYQPQHF
abundance: many
v_gene: TRBV27
d_gene: .
j_gene: TRBJ1-5

CDR3nt: TGTGCCATCAGCGGGGTCCCCTCCGAGCAGTACTTC
CDR3aa: CAISGVPSEQYF
abundance: few
v_gene: TRBV10-3
d_gene: .
j_gene: TRBJ2-7

CDR3nt: TGTGCCAGCAGCCAAGGGACTAGCGGGAACTACGAGCAGTACTTC
CDR3aa: CASSQGTSGNYEQYF
abundance: many
v_gene: TRBV13
d_gene: TRBD2
j_gene: TRBJ2-7

CDR3nt: TGTGCCAGCAGTTACGGACAGCAAGAGACCCAGTACTTC
CDR3aa: CASSYGQQETQYF
abundance: many
v_gene: TRBV6-2/TRBV6-3
d_gene: .
j_gene: TRBJ2-5

CDR3nt: TGTGCCAGCAGCTTAGCGTTCGGGGAATGGAACGAGCAGTACTTC
CDR3aa: CASSLAFGEWNEQYF
abundance: .
v_gene: TRBV7-9
d_gene: .
j_gene: TRBJ2-7

CDR3nt: TGTGCCAGCAGTTTAATCGGGACCTACACTGAAGCTTTCTTT
CDR3aa: CASSLIGTYTEAFF
abundance: many
v_gene: TRBV28
d_gene: .
j_gene: TRBJ1-1

CDR3nt: TGCGCCAGCAGCTTGGCCGGGACAGCCTATGGCTACACCTTC
CDR3aa: CASSLAGTAYGYTF
abundance: .
v_gene: TRBV5-1
d_gene: TRBD1
j_gene: TRBJ1-2

CDR3nt: TGCAGTGCCCCAGACTCTTCTAGCGCCACGTACGAGCAGTACTTC
CDR3aa: CSAPDSSSATYEQYF
abundance: .
v_gene: TRBV20-1
d_gene: .
j_gene: TRBJ2-7